Included here is one T cell receptor beta chain sequence, with context. The data stem from a study of cytomegalovirus exposure and HLA in healthy donors. A multiplex PCR was run with 60 Vbeta primers and 13 Jbeta primers. TCRdb's copy holds only in-frame clones and misses some; the assay was immunoSEQ multiplex PCR. The table records nearly 300,000 clones, around 86% of them present only once. The length of the CDR3 is 15 residues. V lost 2 bases, J lost 0 bases, and 8 bases lay in between. The germline V gene encodes CDR1 LNHDA and CDR2 SQIVND (reference sequence). This sequence joins TRBV19 and TRBJ1-5, with D hard to call. This TCR was recovered from a man aged 35-49 years in good health and CMV-seropositive. Input material: PBMCs. The CDR3 loop is CASSIMHYSNQPQHF. The CDR3 DNA follows: TGTGCCAGTAGTATAATGCACTATAGCAATCAGCCCCAGCATTTT.